This T cell receptor beta chain is from a study of cytomegalovirus exposure and HLA in healthy donors. The wider study: Early released data comprised 80 million or so unique TCRs from HLA-typed donors.

Study results and caveats: The classifier, whose performance was assessed in both the original and validation cohorts, reportedly diagnosed cytomegalovirus status with high specificity and sensitivity. On later analysis, the bulk of CMV-associated TCR beta chains appeared to be HLA-restricted. Using a false discovery rate of 0.05, a later analysis showed that 16,951 TCR beta sequences were associated with HLA alleles.

J was trimmed by 1 base and V by 3 bases; bases with no gene match: 8. Germline V gene lookup returns CDR1 SGHRS and CDR2 YFSETQ. The CDR3 has 16 residues. Remarks on this clone: Antigen specificity is unknown.

PCR employed 60 Vbeta and 13 Jbeta primers. Measured with immunoSEQ multiplex PCR; TCRdb has only the in-frame clones, and not every one. The repertoire holds about 210,000 clones, with around 75% as singletons. This sequence originates from a male donor in good health and CMV-seropositive. Sequencing was carried out using PBMCs. This chain joins TRBV5-1 and TRBJ2-7, with 9 bases matching TRBD1. In DNA form, the CDR3 reads TGCGCCAGCAGCTCTAATCGACAGGGGGGGTCCTACGAGCAGTACTTC. It translates to CASSSNRQGGSYEQYF.